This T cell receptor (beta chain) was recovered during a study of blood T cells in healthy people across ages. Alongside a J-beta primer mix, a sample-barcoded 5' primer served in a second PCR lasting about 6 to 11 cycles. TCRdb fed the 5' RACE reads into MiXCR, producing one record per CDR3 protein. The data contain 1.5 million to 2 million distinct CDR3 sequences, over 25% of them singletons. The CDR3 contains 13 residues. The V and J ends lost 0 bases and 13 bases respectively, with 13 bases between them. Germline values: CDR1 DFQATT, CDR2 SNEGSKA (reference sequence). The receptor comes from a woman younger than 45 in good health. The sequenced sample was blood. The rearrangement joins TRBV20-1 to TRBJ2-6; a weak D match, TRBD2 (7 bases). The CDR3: CSARDGGGGVLTF. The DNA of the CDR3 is TGCAGTGCTAGAGATGGGGGCGGGGGAGTCCTGACTTTC.